This T cell receptor (beta chain) was obtained from a study of T cell responses to AZD1222 COVID-19 vaccine (dated by TCRdb to about 2021). About the investigation overall: Because spike-specific TCR depth and breadth did not differ between the two schedules, AZD1222 recipients who got a second dose at roughly 4 weeks were pooled with those who got a second dose at roughly 12 weeks. TCR sequencing covered 230 to 250 trial participants: 200 to 210 given two doses of AZD1222 and about 26 given two doses of MenACWY control vaccine. Trial participants were enrolled by age into 18-55, 56-69 and 70-plus year subgroups, with approximately 150, 28 and 58 TCR-sequenced participants respectively.

The sample's time point label is to be understood as: baseline before first vaccination. Samples from vaccinated people were obtained from the UK trials COV001 and COV002, which included a single-blind randomized controlled phase 2/3 trial of AZD1222 (ChAdOx1 nCoV-19) in healthy adults. For TCRbeta chain sequencing, PBMC samples from trial participants were taken at day 0 and at day 28 after the second dose. As regards this clone: Its antigen is currently not known. Qualities for individual bases were not recorded, and no much larger clone is one base off.

There are 19 amino acids in the CDR3, from cysteine to phenylalanine inclusive. The CDR3 DNA has 57 bases and is translated from base 1. Trimming takes 5 bases off V and 0 bases off J; junction bases not matched to a gene: 11. The CDR1 and CDR2 encoded by the germline V gene (reference sequence) are SGHKS and YYEKEE. The CDR3 regions of human TCRbeta chains were subjected to immunosequencing. Turning to the authors' computational methods: TCRs in the repertoires were matched against a reference library of SARS-CoV-2-specific TCRs that had been generated with the MIRA antigen-specificity platform. Breadth was defined as the fraction of unique TCRs that were SARS-CoV-2-associated. Depth was defined as the fraction of total T cells that were SARS-CoV-2-associated. Using the MIRA data, each spike-specific TCR was assigned both to the spike region to which the TCR was reactive and to a CD4 or CD8 class. Log10-transformed breadth and depth values were compared by one-way ANOVA with Sidak's multiple comparisons tests. In TCRdb, the immuneACCESS table is reduced to in-frame sequences with V and J assigned. These tables do not hold every clone; where another copy was compared, an unresolved V gene accounts for under half, and the others remain unexplained. The V and J calls and the clone size are those of that table, but D and trimming were determined from the DNA. This sample lists about 150,000 clones; around nine tenths were detected once. Of the sample, 1.6% is held by the ten largest clones.

Overall results and qualifications from the work: CD4 TCRs associated with the vaccine covered the entire spike protein, and the dominant responses were in regions 160-218 and 743-854. A significant rise in spike-specific TCR breadth and depth was observed after two AZD1222 doses relative to day 0 and relative to MenACWY recipients. The 56-69-year group was small, and its depth increase did not reach significance, likely because of low power. Because no day 14 peak-response samples were available, the repertoires could be characterized only after the peak T cell response. Most participants were white British and females outnumbered males, and the authors suggested that clonal diversity may have been underestimated. Conclusions about previously exposed vaccinees are limited, since just a handful of AZD1222 recipients were seropositive for SARS-CoV-2 at baseline. Nearly half of unique spike-specific TCRs reportedly recognized epitopes outside regions mutated in the B.1.351 and B.1.1.7 variants.

This material consisted of peripheral blood, taken on day 0 of AZD1222 vaccination. This TCR came from an adult in good health. The rearranged segments are TRBV5-5 and TRBJ2-1; TRBD2 agrees with 13 junctional bases. The sequenced DNA is TGTGCCAGCAGTTCCCGGACTAGCGGGAGTCCTAGCTCCTACAATGAGCAGTTCTTC. The translation is CASSSRTSGSPSSYNEQFF.